Following are 27 T cell receptor beta chains from one sample sequenced in a study of OX40 agonist ivuxolimab in advanced cancers. Assay: immunoSEQ multiplex PCR; the TCRdb copy retains only in-frame clones and omits some. Of nearly 80,000 clones in the sample, about 83% are singletons; the top ten hold approximately 25%. The specimen comprised CD4+ or CD8+ T cells sorted from blood, sampled in a trial of the OX40 agonist ivuxolimab. The receptors were gathered from an adult with an advanced solid tumor such as melanoma, head and neck, liver or kidney cancer.

The genes are TRBV18 and TRBJ1-2; D not resolved. The V end lost 3 bases, the J end lost 2 bases, and 19 bases lay between the germline ends. Germline V CDR1 and CDR2: KGHSH, LQKENI. CDR3 length: 17 residues. CDR3 residues: CASSPILVGSHNYGYTF. For the CDR3, the DNA is TGTGCCAGCTCACCTATACTCGTAGGGTCTCACAACTATGGCTACACCTTC.

The genes are TRBV7-7 and TRBJ2-3; D is possibly TRBD1 (6 bases). The CDR3 runs to 13 residues. V was trimmed by 5 bases and J by 6 bases, leaving 12 bases between them. Per germline, CDR1 SSHAT and CDR2 FNYEAQ (reference sequence). The CDR3 DNA reads as TGTGCCAGCAGCCTAAACAGGGAGGATACGCAGTATTTT. This codes for CASSLNREDTQYF.

This clone has more than one count but fewer than ten. The V call is TRBV18, the J call TRBJ1-1, with no clear D. CDR1 and CDR2 from the germline V gene are KGHSH and LQKENI. The CDR3 totals 14 residues. V lost 1 base, J lost 5 bases, and 11 bases lay in between. The CDR3 sequence is CASSPLVTRTEAFF. In nucleotides, the CDR3 is TGTGCCAGCTCACCACTTGTCACTAGGACTGAAGCTTTCTTT.

The gene calls are TRBV7-2 and TRBJ2-7; TRBD1 is a possible D gene (5 bases). CDR1 and CDR2 (germline): SGHTA, FQGNSA. V lost 6 bases, J lost 2 bases, and 17 bases lay in between. The CDR3 has 15 amino acids. DNA of the CDR3: TGTGCCAGCAGTCAAGGGGCTACCTGGCCCTACGAGCAGTACTTC. It encodes CASSQGATWPYEQYF.

This clone is judged medium-sized (0.01 to 0.1%). This chain links TRBV7-9 with TRBJ2-1; 7 positions agree with TRBD2. The germline gives CDR1 SEHNR, CDR2 FQNEAQ (reference sequence). Losses at the gene ends were 3 bases for V and 8 bases for J; bases not matched to a gene: 7. This CDR3 has 14 residues. CDR3 loop: CASSFAGVNYEQFF. DNA of the CDR3: TGTGCCAGCAGCTTTGCGGGAGTTAACTATGAGCAGTTCTTC.

J is TRBJ1-2 and V is TRBV6-1; D not certain. Germline values: CDR1 MNHNS, CDR2 SASEGT. The CDR3 contains 15 residues. V was pared by 1 base and J by 8 bases, with 17 bases between. The CDR3, as DNA: TGTGCCAGCAGTGAAGATGTGGGGAACCTGGGAGGCTACACCTTC. This sequence encodes CASSEDVGNLGGYTF.

The rearrangement uses TRBV4-3 and TRBJ2-1; the D gene could be TRBD1 or TRBD2 (5 bases each). Germline values: CDR1 LGHNA, CDR2 YSLEER. The length of the CDR3 is 15 residues. Trimming cost V 0 bases and J 8 bases, with 14 bases left between them. The CDR3 nucleotides read TGCGCCAGCAGCCAAGAAGCGGCAGGGAGACATGAGCAGTTCTTC. Amino acid sequence: CASSQEAAGRHEQFF.

Notes on this clone: At one end, the junction sequence differs from germline, possibly due to a read error. This chain links TRBV4-3 with TRBJ2-1, with 12 positions matching TRBD2. This CDR3 has 16 residues. Germline lookup yields CDR1 LGHNA and CDR2 YSLEER. This chain's CDR3 is CASSQEASGGAGWQIF. The CDR3 nucleotides are TGCGCCAGCAGCCAGGAGGCTAGCGGGGGGGCCGGATGGCAAATCTTC.

This clone was recorded a few times. This chain uses TRBV19 with TRBJ1-6; the D is unclear. The germline gives CDR1 LNHDA, CDR2 SQIVND (reference sequence). The CDR3 spans 14 residues. Trimming removed 5 bases from V and 10 bases from J, with 15 bases in between. The CDR3 DNA sequence: TGTGCCAGTAGTTCTGCCAGACAAAGGTCACCCCTCCACTTT. Protein product: CASSSARQRSPLHF.

This clone was recorded only once. The chain has TRBV5-1 and TRBJ2-5; TRBD2 agrees at 11 bases. The junction had 1 base not matched to a gene; V was cut back by 0 bases and J by 0 bases. Germline V gene data show CDR1 as SGHRS and CDR2 as YFSETQ. This CDR3 has 16 amino acids. DNA for the CDR3: TGCGCCAGCAGCTTGGGACTAGCGGGGTACCAAGAGACCCAGTACTTC. This gives the protein CASSLGLAGYQETQYF. The variable domain in full, completed from reference TRBV5-1 and TRBJ2-5, reads KAGVTQTPRYLIKTRGQQVTLSCSPISGHRSVSWYQQTPGQGLQFLFEYFSETQRNKGNFPGRFSGRQFSNSRSEMNVSTLELGDSALYLCASSLGLAGYQETQYFGPGTRLLVL.

V is TRBV7-9 and J is TRBJ1-2; D gene unclear. Germline CDR1 SEHNR, CDR2 FQNEAQ (reference sequence). The V and J ends lost 5 bases and 2 bases respectively, with 9 bases between them. The CDR3 spans 13 residues. CDR3 in DNA: TGTGCCAGCAGCCCCCAAGGGAACTATGGCTACACCTTC. Protein sequence: CASSPQGNYGYTF.

This clone has a handful of counts. The J gene is TRBJ1-6, the V gene TRBV30; D is unclear. Germline V CDR1 and CDR2: GTSNPN, SVGIG (reference sequence). The CDR3 has 14 residues. Trimming removed 0 bases at V and 8 bases at J, with 11 bases between. The CDR3 bases are TGTGCCTGGAGTGTACACCCTGGGGATTCACCCCTCCACTTT. As protein: CAWSVHPGDSPLHF.

The rearrangement joins TRBV4-1 to TRBJ1-2; tentative D call: TRBD1 (6 bases). Trimming removed 8 bases from V and 2 bases from J, with 12 bases in between. The CDR3 contains 13 residues. Germline CDR1 and CDR2: MGHRA and YSYEKL. The CDR3 protein is CASARGGNYGYTF. The DNA for the CDR3 is TGCGCCAGCGCACGTGGGGGCAACTATGGCTACACCTTC.

The chain combines TRBV30 with TRBJ1-4; TRBD1 agrees at 8 bases. The V gene's germline CDR1 is GTSNPN and CDR2 SVGIG (reference sequence). J lost 3 bases, V lost 3 bases, and 12 bases had no gene match. This CDR3 contains 17 residues. The CDR3 DNA reads TGTGCCTGGAGGGATCGAACAGGGGGAAGGTCTAATGAAAAACTGTTTTTT. Translation: CAWRDRTGGRSNEKLFF.

The CDR3 sequence is CAWSVRDLNQPQHF. The DNA for the CDR3 is TGTGCCTGGAGTGTAAGGGACCTCAATCAGCCCCAGCATTTT. The chain carries TRBV30 and TRBJ1-5, with D possibly matching TRBD1 (5 bases). CDR1 is GTSNPN, CDR2 SVGIG, per germline (reference sequence). Trimming took 0 bases from V and 3 from J, leaving 9 bases between them. There are 14 residues in the CDR3.

The rearrangement joins TRBV30 to TRBJ1-1; possibly TRBD1 for D (5 bases). This CDR3 has 13 residues. Between the trimmed V and J ends, which lost 5 bases and 10 bases, there was a span of 20 bases. Germline loops: CDR1 GTSNPN, CDR2 SVGIG (reference sequence). CDR3 in amino acids: CAWYRDLGGGAFF. The DNA for the CDR3 is TGTGCCTGGTACCGGGACCTTGGGGGGGGAGCTTTCTTT.

The table lists this clone with a count of one. V is TRBV19 and J is TRBJ1-3; D may be TRBD1 (5 bases). CDR1 LNHDA and CDR2 SQIVND come from the germline V gene (reference sequence). The V and J ends lost 5 bases and 4 bases respectively, with 15 bases between them. The CDR3 covers 15 residues. CDR3 sequence reads: CASSESGGGGNTIYF. For the CDR3, the DNA is TGTGCCAGTAGTGAAAGCGGCGGGGGAGGAAACACCATATATTTT.

The chain has TRBV4-3 and TRBJ1-1; D gene uncertain. This CDR3 has 15 residues. Trimming shortened V by 0 bases and J by 2 bases, and 10 bases separated the two germline ends. Looked up from germline, CDR1 is LGHNA and CDR2 is YSLEER. CDR3 DNA sequence: TGCGCCAGCAGCCAAGAGGCCCGAAGAAACACTGAAGCTTTCTTT. This gives the protein CASSQEARRNTEAFF.

The rearrangement links TRBV2 to TRBJ2-5; 10 bases are shared with TRBD2. The assigned J gene may be wrong: the sequence end matches TRBJ2-7 better. Looked up from germline, CDR1 is SNHLY and CDR2 is FYNNEI. CDR3 length equals 15 residues. In DNA, the CDR3 is TGTGCCAGCACCCCCAGGCTAGCGGGAGTCGTCGAGCAGTACTTC. This gives the protein CASTPRLAGVVEQYF.

This clone was counted many times. The J gene is TRBJ2-7, the V gene TRBV5-4; D might be TRBD2 (5 bases). This CDR3 is 14 amino acids long. Per germline, CDR1 SGHNT and CDR2 YYREEE (reference sequence). The V and J ends lost 1 base and 5 bases respectively, with 13 bases between them. The CDR3 nucleotides are TGTGCCAGCAGCTTGTCGGGGAGCAGTAACGAGCAGTACTTC. It encodes CASSLSGSSNEQYF.

This chain connects TRBV7-6 to TRBJ1-5, with 8 positions matching TRBD1. The CDR3 covers 14 residues. Trimming took 4 bases from V and 7 from J; bases not matched to a gene: 6. Germline lookup yields CDR1 SGHVS and CDR2 FNYEAQ. The CDR3 DNA is TGTGCCAGCAGCTCAGGGGGCGCAGGGCAGCCCCAGCATTTT. Amino acid sequence: CASSSGGAGQPQHF.

This rearrangement joins TRBV6-5 to TRBJ1-3; the match to TRBD1 covers 7 bases. The CDR3 is 15 residues long. Germline-derived CDR1 and CDR2 are MNHEY and SVGAGI. V lost 6 bases, J lost 0 bases, and 5 bases stayed unmatched. This chain's CDR3 is CASRTPGGSGNTIYF. CDR3 nucleotides: TGTGCCAGCAGAACTCCAGGGGGCTCTGGAAACACCATATATTTT.

In its sample, this clone was seen once. This rearrangement joins TRBV6-1 to TRBJ2-7; 9 positions agree with TRBD1. The junction had 11 bases not matched to a gene; V was cut back by 6 bases and J by 5 bases. Germline CDR1 is MNHNS and CDR2 is SASEGT. The CDR3 is 15 amino acids. CDR3 region: CASRRPGTGSNEQYF. As DNA, the CDR3 is TGTGCCAGCAGGCGTCCCGGGACAGGGTCAAACGAGCAGTACTTC.

This clone was observed a handful of times. This chain connects TRBV19 to TRBJ1-2, with TRBD1 as a possible D gene (5 bases). V was cut by 5 bases and J by 1 base, with 14 bases left in between. Germline V lookup: CDR1 LNHDA, CDR2 SQIVND (reference sequence). The CDR3 is 15 residues long. The CDR3 sequence is CASSLYPGRNYGYTF. The CDR3 nucleotides read TGTGCCAGTAGTCTCTACCCGGGACGTAACTATGGCTACACCTTC.

This clone rates as medium-sized (0.01 to 0.1%). The V gene is TRBV12-5, the J gene TRBJ2-7, with 8 bases identical to TRBD1. The germline V gene has CDR1 LGHNT and CDR2 FRNRAP. Trimming at V came to 1 base and at J to 3 bases, leaving 8 bases not matched to a gene. The CDR3 runs 16 residues. This chain's CDR3 is CASGLATGQVNYEQYF. The CDR3 region has the DNA TGTGCTAGTGGTTTGGCAACGGGACAGGTAAACTACGAGCAGTACTTC.

CDR3 protein: CASSLDWGQGYSGYTF. DNA for the CDR3: TGTGCCAGCAGCTTAGATTGGGGACAGGGCTATAGTGGCTACACCTTC. V is TRBV7-8 and J is TRBJ1-2, with TRBD1 identical over 9 bases. V was clipped by 1 base and J by 7 bases; unmatched bases: 10. The germline V gene encodes CDR1 SGHVS and CDR2 FQNEAQ. The CDR3 runs 16 residues.

Here the CDR3 reads CASSPTPGGAGEQYF. The CDR3 bases are TGTGCCAGCTCACCAACCCCGGGAGGGGCGGGAGAGCAGTACTTC. This chain links TRBV18 with TRBJ2-7, with TRBD2 identical over 8 bases. The CDR3 runs 15 residues. Losses at the gene ends were 2 bases for V and 7 bases for J; bases not matched to a gene: 10. Germline-derived CDR1 and CDR2 are KGHSH and LQKENI.